This T cell receptor (beta chain) was captured by sequencing in a study of shared clonotypes between healthy human individuals. The V segment lost 6 bases and the J segment 6 bases; nucleotides outside the gene matches: 5. This CDR3 has 13 residues. From germline, CDR1 is MNHNS and CDR2 SASEGT. This clone appeared a single time. The table came from immunoSEQ multiplex PCR; TCRdb's copy has only in-frame clones and leaves some out. Of about 2.3 million clones detected, over 85% appear once; the ten largest clones hold about 0.39%. The donors were all Caucasian adults (living in Nashville, Tennessee). The specimen was naive CD4+ T cells from PBMCs. Subset specified: CD45RA+ positively selected. The chain couples TRBV6-1 to TRBJ1-2; 9 bases are shared with TRBD1. This receptor was obtained from a man aged 18 to 29 in good health. Some clones in this sample may be carry-over from other donors' samples. The CDR3 here is CASRIQGAHGYTF. The CDR3, as DNA: TGTGCCAGCAGGATACAGGGGGCTCATGGCTACACCTTC.